This T cell receptor (beta chain) was obtained from a study of blood T cells in healthy people across ages. Trimming pared 10 bases from V and 2 bases from J, leaving 20 bases between. CDR3 length: 15 amino acids. CDR1 and CDR2 from the germline V gene are SGHTA and FQGNSA. Next came a second PCR, run for about 6 to 12 cycles, which used a sample-barcoded 5' primer along with a J-beta primer mix. TCRdb ran MiXCR on the 5' RACE reads and lists one entry per CDR3 protein. The sample shows around 820,000 distinct CDR3 sequences, approximately 25% of them seen only once. This clonotype came up a few times. These same data were also listed under a study on T cells of mothers and their children. Per that paper: Sample barcodes and 2-4 random nucleotides came from the second PCR's M1S primer.

The rearrangement uses TRBV7-2 and TRBJ2-5, with D perhaps matching TRBD1 (6 bases). Sample: blood. The clonotype comes from a boy between 10 and 17 years old in good health. The CDR3 protein is CATSQRRTEQETQYF. CDR3 coding DNA: TGTGCCACCTCGCAACGCCGGACAGAGCAAGAGACCCAGTACTTC.